This entry describes one T cell receptor (beta chain). The antigen is not known. The data belong to a study of blood T cells in healthy people across ages. Study in general: About one barcoded beta molecule was captured per two T cells (by template switching).

Findings of the study overall: Roughly linear age-related decline in beta diversity appeared, significant by age about 37. Compared with aged donors, long-lived donors showed fewer expanded clones, suggesting selection.

A J-beta primer mix and a sample-barcoded 5' primer were used in a second PCR of about 7 to 12 cycles. TCRdb itself ran the 5' RACE reads through MiXCR, one entry per CDR3 protein. The sample lists some 1,500,000 distinct CDR3 sequences; 40% to 45% were seen once. CDR3 size: 14 residues. Trimming shortened V by 4 bases and J by 7 bases, and 16 bases separated the two germline ends. Looked up from germline, CDR1 is LGHDT and CDR2 is YNNKEL (reference sequence). The clonotype comes from a woman under 30 in good health. Sequencing was done on a sample of blood. The gene calls are TRBV3-1 and TRBJ1-2; D might be TRBD1 (5 bases). Here the CDR3 DNA reads TGTGCCAGCAGCCTGAGGGGAGGGCGAAGTGGCTACACCTTC. Its protein is CASSLRGGRSGYTF.